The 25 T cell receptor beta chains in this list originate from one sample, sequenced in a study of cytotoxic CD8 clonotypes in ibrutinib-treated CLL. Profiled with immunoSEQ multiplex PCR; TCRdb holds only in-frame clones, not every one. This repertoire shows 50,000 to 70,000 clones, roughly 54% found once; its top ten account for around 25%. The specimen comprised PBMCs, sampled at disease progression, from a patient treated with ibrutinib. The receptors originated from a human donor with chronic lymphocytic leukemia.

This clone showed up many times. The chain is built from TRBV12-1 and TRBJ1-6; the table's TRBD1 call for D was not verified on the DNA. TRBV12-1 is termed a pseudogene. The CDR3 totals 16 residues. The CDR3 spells CASSQGQGASFSPLHF. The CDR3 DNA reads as TGTGCCAGCAGTCAAGGACAGGGGGCCTCATTTTCACCCCTCCACTTT.

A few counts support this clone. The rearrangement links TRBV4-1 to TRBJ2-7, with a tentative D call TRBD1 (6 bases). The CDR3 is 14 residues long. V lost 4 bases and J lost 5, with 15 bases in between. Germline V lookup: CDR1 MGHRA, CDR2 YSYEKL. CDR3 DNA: TGCGCCAGCAGCCCCCGTCAACAGGGCCACGAGCAGTACTTC. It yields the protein CASSPRQQGHEQYF.

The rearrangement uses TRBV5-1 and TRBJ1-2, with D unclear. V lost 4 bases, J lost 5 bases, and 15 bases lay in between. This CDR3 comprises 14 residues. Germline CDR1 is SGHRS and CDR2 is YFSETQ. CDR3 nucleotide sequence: TGCGCCAGCAGCCCGACCCAGTTTTTGTATGGCTACACCTTC. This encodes CASSPTQFLYGYTF.

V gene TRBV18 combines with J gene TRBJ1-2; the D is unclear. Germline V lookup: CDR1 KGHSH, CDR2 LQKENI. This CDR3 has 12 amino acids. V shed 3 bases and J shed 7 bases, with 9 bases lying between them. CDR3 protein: CASSPGRTGYTF. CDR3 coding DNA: TGTGCCAGCTCACCGGGCCGGACTGGCTACACCTTC.

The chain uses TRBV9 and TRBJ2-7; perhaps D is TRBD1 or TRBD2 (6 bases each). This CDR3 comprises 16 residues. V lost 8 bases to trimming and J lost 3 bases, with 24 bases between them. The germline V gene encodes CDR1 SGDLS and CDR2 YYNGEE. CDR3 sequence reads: CASSPARGHFNYEQYF. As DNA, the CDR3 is TGTGCCAGTTCCCCCGCCCGGGGGCACTTTAACTACGAGCAGTACTTC.

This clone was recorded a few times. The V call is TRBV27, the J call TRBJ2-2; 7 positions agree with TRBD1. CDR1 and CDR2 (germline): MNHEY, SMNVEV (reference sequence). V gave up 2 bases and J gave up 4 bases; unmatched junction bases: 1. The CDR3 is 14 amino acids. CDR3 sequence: CASSLPGGTGELFF. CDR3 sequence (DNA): TGTGCCAGCAGTTTACCAGGGGGCACCGGGGAGCTGTTTTTT.

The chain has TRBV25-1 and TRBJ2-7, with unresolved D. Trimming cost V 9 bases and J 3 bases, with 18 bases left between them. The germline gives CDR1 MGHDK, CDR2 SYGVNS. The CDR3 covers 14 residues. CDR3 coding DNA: TGTGCCAGTATCCCCCCGGGCCCTTACTACGAGCAGTACTTC. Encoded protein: CASIPPGPYYEQYF.

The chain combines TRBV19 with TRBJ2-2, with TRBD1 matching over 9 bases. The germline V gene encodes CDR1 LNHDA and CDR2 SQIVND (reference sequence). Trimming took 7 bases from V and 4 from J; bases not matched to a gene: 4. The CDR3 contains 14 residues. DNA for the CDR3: TGTGCCAGTAAACAGGGGGCGGGCACCGGGGAGCTGTTTTTT. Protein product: CASKQGAGTGELFF.

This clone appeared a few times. The CDR3 sequence: CASKQVQETQYF. CDR3 nucleotide sequence: TGTGCCAGCAAGCAGGTCCAAGAGACCCAGTACTTC. This chain uses TRBV2 with TRBJ2-5; no reliable D call. From germline, CDR1 is SNHLY and CDR2 FYNNEI. The CDR3 runs 12 residues. Trimming shortened V by 7 bases and J by 1 base, and 7 bases separated the two germline ends.

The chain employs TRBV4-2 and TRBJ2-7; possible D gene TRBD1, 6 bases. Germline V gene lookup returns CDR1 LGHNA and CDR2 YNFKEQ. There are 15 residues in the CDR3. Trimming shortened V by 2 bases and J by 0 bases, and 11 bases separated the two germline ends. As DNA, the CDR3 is TGTGCCAGCAGCCAACTTACAGGGAACTCCTACGAGCAGTACTTC. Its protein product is CASSQLTGNSYEQYF.

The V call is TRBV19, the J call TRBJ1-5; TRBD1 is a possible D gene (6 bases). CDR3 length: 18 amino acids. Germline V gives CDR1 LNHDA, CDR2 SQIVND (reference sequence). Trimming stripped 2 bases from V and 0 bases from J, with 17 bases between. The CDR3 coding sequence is TGTGCCAGTAGTATACGGGGGCACAAGACTTATAGCAATCAGCCCCAGCATTTT. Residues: CASSIRGHKTYSNQPQHF.

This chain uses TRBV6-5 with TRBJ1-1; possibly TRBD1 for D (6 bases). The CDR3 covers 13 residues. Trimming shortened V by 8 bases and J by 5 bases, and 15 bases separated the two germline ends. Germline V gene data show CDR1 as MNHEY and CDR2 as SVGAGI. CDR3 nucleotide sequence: TGTGCCAGCGTAACAGGGATTGGGACTGAAGCTTTCTTT. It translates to CASVTGIGTEAFF.

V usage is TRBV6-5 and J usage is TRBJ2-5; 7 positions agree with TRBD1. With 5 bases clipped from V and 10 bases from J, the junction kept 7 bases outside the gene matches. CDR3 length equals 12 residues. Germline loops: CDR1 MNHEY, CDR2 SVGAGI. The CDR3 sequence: CASSRQGSSQYF. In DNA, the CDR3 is TGTGCCAGCAGTCGACAGGGTTCAAGCCAGTACTTC.

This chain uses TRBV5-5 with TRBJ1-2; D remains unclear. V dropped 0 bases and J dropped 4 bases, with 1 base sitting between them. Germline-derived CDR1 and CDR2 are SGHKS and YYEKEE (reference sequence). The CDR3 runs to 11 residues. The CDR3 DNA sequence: TGTGCCAGCAGCTTGGGCTATGGCTACACCTTC. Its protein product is CASSLGYGYTF.

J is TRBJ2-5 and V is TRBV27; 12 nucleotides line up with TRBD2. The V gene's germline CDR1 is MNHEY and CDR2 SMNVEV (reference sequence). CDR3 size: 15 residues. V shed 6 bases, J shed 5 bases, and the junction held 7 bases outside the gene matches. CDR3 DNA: TGTGCCAGCAGATTACTAGCGGGGGGCTCGGAGACCCAGTACTTC. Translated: CASRLLAGGSETQYF.

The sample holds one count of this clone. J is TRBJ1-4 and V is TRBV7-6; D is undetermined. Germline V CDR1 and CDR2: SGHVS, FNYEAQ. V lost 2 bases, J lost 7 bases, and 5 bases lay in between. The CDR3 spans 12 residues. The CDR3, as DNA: TGTGCCAGCAGCTTACATCCTGAAAAACTGTTTTTT. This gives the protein CASSLHPEKLFF.

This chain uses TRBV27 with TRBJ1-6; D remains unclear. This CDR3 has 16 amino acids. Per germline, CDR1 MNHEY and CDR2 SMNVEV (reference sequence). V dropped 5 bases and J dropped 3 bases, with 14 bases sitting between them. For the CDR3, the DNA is TGTGCCAGCAGTCCGGGTTGGGGAAGCTATAATTCACCCCTCCACTTT. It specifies CASSPGWGSYNSPLHF.

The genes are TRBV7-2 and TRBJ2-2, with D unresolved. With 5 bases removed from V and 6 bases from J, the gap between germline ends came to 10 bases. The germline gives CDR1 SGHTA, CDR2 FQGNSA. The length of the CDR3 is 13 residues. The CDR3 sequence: CASSPALSGELFF. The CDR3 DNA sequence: TGTGCCAGCAGCCCCGCCTTGTCCGGGGAGCTGTTTTTT.

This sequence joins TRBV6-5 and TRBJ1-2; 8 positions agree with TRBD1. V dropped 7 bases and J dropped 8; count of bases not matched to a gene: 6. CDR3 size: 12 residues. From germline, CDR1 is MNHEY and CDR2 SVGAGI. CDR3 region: CASTGQGGGYTF. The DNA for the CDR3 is TGTGCCAGCACCGGACAGGGCGGGGGCTACACCTTC.

The CDR3 coding sequence is TGTGCCAGCAGCTCGGGACAGGGCTTCGAGCAGTACTTC. It yields the protein CASSSGQGFEQYF. The chain combines TRBV14 with TRBJ2-7; 9 bases map to TRBD1. The length of the CDR3 is 13 residues. After removal of 5 bases from V and 6 bases from J, the junction contained 5 bases not matched to a gene. Germline V lookup: CDR1 SGHDN, CDR2 FVKESK.

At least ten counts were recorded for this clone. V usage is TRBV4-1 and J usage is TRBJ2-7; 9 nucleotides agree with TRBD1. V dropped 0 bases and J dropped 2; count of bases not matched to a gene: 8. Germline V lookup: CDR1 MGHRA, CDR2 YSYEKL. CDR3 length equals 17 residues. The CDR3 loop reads CASSQDFGTGTPYEQYF. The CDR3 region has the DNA TGCGCCAGCAGCCAAGATTTCGGGACAGGGACACCCTACGAGCAGTACTTC.

CDR3 residues: CASSYSDSTGELFF. The CDR3 DNA reads TGTGCCAGCAGTTACTCGGACTCCACCGGGGAGCTGTTTTTT. The J gene is TRBJ2-2, the V gene TRBV6-5, with D perhaps TRBD2 (5 bases). V gave up 0 bases and J gave up 4 bases, with 6 bases separating them. In germline, CDR1 is MNHEY, CDR2 SVGAGI. The length of the CDR3 is 14 residues.

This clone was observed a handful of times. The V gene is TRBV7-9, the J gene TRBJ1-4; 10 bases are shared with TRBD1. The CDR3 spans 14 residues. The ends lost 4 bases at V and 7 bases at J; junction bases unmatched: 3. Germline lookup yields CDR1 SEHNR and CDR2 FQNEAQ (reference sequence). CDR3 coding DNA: TGTGCCAGCAGCTCGGGACAGGGGTTTGAAAAACTGTTTTTT. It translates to CASSSGQGFEKLFF.

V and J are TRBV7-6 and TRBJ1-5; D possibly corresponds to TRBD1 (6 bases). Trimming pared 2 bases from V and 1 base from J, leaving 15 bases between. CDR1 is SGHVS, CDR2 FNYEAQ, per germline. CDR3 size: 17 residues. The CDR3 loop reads CASSLYRVRISNQPQHF. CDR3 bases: TGTGCCAGCAGCTTATACAGGGTGCGGATAAGCAATCAGCCCCAGCATTTT.

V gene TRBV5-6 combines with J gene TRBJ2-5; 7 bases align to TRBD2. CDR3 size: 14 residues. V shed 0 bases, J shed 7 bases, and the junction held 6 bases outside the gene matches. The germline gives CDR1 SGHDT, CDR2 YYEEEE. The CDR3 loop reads CASSLGSGMGTQYF. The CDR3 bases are TGTGCCAGCAGCTTGGGCAGCGGGATGGGGACCCAGTACTTC.